A selection of T cell receptor beta chains follows, all from one sample in a study of T cell responses to AZD1222 COVID-19 vaccine. Assay used: immunoSEQ multiplex PCR; TCRdb lists only in-frame clones, some missing. The sample lists approximately 140,000 clones; around 93% were seen once. The starting material was peripheral blood, obtained 28 days after the second AZD1222 dose. The receptor source for this set is an adult who received the AZD1222 COVID-19 vaccine. Both conserved end residues are part of each CDR3. D genes are given only for firm matches. The listing skips clone size in some rows; elsewhere it reads once, few, many or a size class.

>NA|TRBJ1-4|TRBV6-5|NA
CASSDRGSTNEKLFF
TGTGCCAGCAGCGATCGGGGGTCAACTAATGAAAAACTGTTTTTT
>NA|TRBJ1-1|TRBV5-6|TRBD1
CASSWDRDTEAFF
TGTGCCAGCAGCTGGGACAGGGATACTGAAGCTTTCTTT
>NA|TRBJ2-6|TRBV27|NA
CASSGLGTGANVLTF
TGTGCCAGCAGTGGCCTCGGGACAGGGGCCAACGTCCTGACTTTC
>NA|TRBJ1-1|TRBV4-1|NA
CASSQSRFGAFF
TGCGCCAGCAGCCAATCCAGGTTCGGTGCTTTCTTT
>NA|TRBJ2-7|TRBV18|TRBD2
CASSPTAGLFSEQYF
TGTGCCAGCTCACCCACTGCGGGACTATTCTCCGAGCAGTACTTC
>NA|TRBJ2-2|TRBV6-4|TRBD2
CASSSAGEGSGELFF
TGTGCCAGCAGTTCAGCGGGAGAGGGTTCCGGGGAGCTGTTTTTT
>NA|TRBJ2-7|TRBV11-3|TRBD2
CASSLVVSASGIYEQYF
TGTGCCAGCAGCTTAGTGGTTTCGGCTAGCGGGATCTACGAGCAGTACTTC
>once|TRBJ2-2|TRBV6-5|TRBD2
CASIGTRGTGELFF
TGTGCCAGCATCGGGACTAGGGGGACCGGGGAGCTGTTTTTT
>NA|TRBJ1-6|TRBV4-2|NA
CASSQGSNSPLHF
TGTGCCAGCAGCCAGGGTTCAAATTCACCCCTCCACTTT
>NA|TRBJ2-2|TRBV4-2|TRBD2
CASSQGTSSTGELFF
TGTGCCAGCAGCCAAGGGACTAGCTCAACCGGGGAGCTGTTTTTT
>once|TRBJ1-6|TRBV6-5|TRBD1
CASSRTGGGNSPLHF
TGTGCCAGCAGCCGGACAGGGGGTGGTAATTCACCCCTCCACTTT
>NA|TRBJ1-1|TRBV6-2/TRBV6-3|NA
CASSYSPGGNTEAFF
TGTGCCAGCAGTTACTCCCCGGGGGGGAACACTGAAGCTTTCTTT
>NA|TRBJ2-1|TRBV13|NA
CASSLGRGRPNEQFF
TGTGCCAGCAGCTTGGGTCGGGGGCGACCCAATGAGCAGTTCTTC
>NA|TRBJ1-1|TRBV19|NA
CASSEHGAQGPNTEAFF
TGTGCCAGTAGCGAACATGGGGCACAGGGACCGAACACTGAAGCTTTCTTT
>once|TRBJ2-2|TRBV7-3|NA
CASRAGTHSTGELFF
TGTGCCAGCAGGGCCGGGACACATTCCACCGGGGAGCTGTTTTTT
>NA|TRBJ1-2|TRBV4-3|NA
CASSQGHSPELGYGYTF
TGCGCCAGCAGCCAAGGACACAGTCCCGAGCTTGGTTATGGCTACACCTTC
>NA|TRBJ2-5|TRBV18|NA
CASSWGGNQETQYF
TGTGCCAGCTCATGGGGGGGCAACCAAGAGACCCAGTACTTC
>NA|TRBJ2-5|TRBV12-5|NA
CASGLGLPQETQYF
TGTGCTAGTGGTTTGGGACTGCCCCAAGAGACCCAGTACTTC
>NA|TRBJ1-1|TRBV6-5|NA
CASTYHEAGTEAFF
TGTGCCAGCACTTACCACGAGGCGGGAACTGAAGCTTTCTTT
>NA|TRBJ1-1|TRBV27|TRBD1
CASSPRTGGYTEAFF
TGTGCCAGCAGTCCACGGACAGGGGGCTACACTGAAGCTTTCTTT
>NA|TRBJ1-1|TRBV27|NA
CASRLSSGRTEAFF
TGTGCCAGCAGGCTCTCCTCGGGAAGGACTGAAGCTTTCTTT
>NA|TRBJ2-2|TRBV6-5|NA
CASRVNTGELFF
TGTGCCAGCAGGGTTAACACCGGGGAGCTGTTTTTT
>NA|TRBJ1-4|TRBV6-1|NA
CASSEWGGNEKLFF
TGTGCCAGCAGTGAATGGGGGGGTAATGAAAAACTGTTTTTT
>NA|TRBJ1-1|TRBV6-5|NA
CASSYRGVNTEAFF
TGTGCCAGCAGTTACAGGGGGGTGAACACTGAAGCTTTCTTT
>NA|TRBJ2-2|TRBV2|TRBD1
CASSEGNRGTGELFF
TGTGCCAGCAGTGAAGGAAACAGGGGCACCGGGGAGCTGTTTTTT
>NA|TRBJ1-1|TRBV10-2|TRBD1
CASSAGGTEAFF
TGCGCCAGCAGTGCAGGGGGGACTGAAGCTTTCTTT